This T cell receptor (beta chain) was sequenced during a study of CD8 T cells in Susac syndrome. Findings and limits, study-wide: The CD4+ T cell repertoires in Susac syndrome were not clonally expanded.

This CDR3 spans 13 amino acids. V was shortened by 6 bases and J by 5 bases, with 11 bases between the two germline ends. Concerning this clonotype itself: Its antigen remains unidentified.

Reverse transcription of roughly 0.45 to 1 ug RNA used random hexamers. Amplification of TCR beta CDR3 spanned 54 Vbeta and 13 Jbeta via immunoSEQ multiplex PCR. A single record per CDR3 protein comes from TCRdb applying MiXCR to the immunoSEQ multiplex PCR reads. The sample holds about 180,000 distinct CDR3 sequences, 94% seen once. In contrast to the negatively isolated CD8+ and CD4+ T cells, TEMRA cells were FACS-enriched. This sequence was found in a human donor with Susac syndrome. The chain employs TRBV12-3 or TRBV12-4 and TRBJ1-3; D not certain. Sequencing was performed on CD4+ T cells from PBMCs. The CDR3 sequence: CASSSPSRNTIYF. CDR3 in DNA: TGTGCCAGCAGCTCTCCTTCGAGAAACACCATATATTTT.